The 2 T cell receptor beta chains given below trace back to one sample, sequenced in a study of T cell responses to AZD1222 COVID-19 vaccine. TCRdb's copy holds only in-frame clones and misses some; the assay was immunoSEQ multiplex PCR. The table lists about 160,000 clones, 80% to 90% of them singletons. Specimen: peripheral blood, collected on day 0 of AZD1222 vaccination. Receptors were obtained from an adult in good health.

DNA of the CDR3: TGTGCCAGCAAGCTAGCGGGGAACTCTGGGGCCAACGTCCTGACTTTC. Translation gives CASKLAGNSGANVLTF. The V call is TRBV27, the J call TRBJ2-6; TRBD2 matches at 9 bases. Trimming cost V 7 bases and J 0 bases; bases outside gene matches: 4. The CDR3 is 16 amino acids. Germline CDR1 MNHEY, CDR2 SMNVEV (reference sequence).

The V and J genes are TRBV28 and TRBJ2-7; 9 bases fit TRBD2. Germline V CDR1 and CDR2: MDHEN, SYDVKM. This CDR3 spans 14 amino acids. The trim removed 5 bases at V and 7 bases at J, leaving 9 bases unmatched. The CDR3 spells CASSVAGTSREQYF. The DNA for the CDR3 is TGTGCCAGCAGTGTAGCCGGGACTAGCAGAGAGCAGTACTTC.